This TCR beta chain is drawn from a study of cytomegalovirus exposure and HLA in healthy donors (dated by TCRdb to about 2017). As for the study more broadly: An earlier analysis of some 550 of the donors reported about 250 Gb of sequence data and 100 million to 130 million unique TCR beta sequences from some 180 million T cells. Both class I and class II loci were covered by HLA typing, at four-digit resolution. In addition to the first cohort of 666 subjects, a separate validation cohort of 120 different subjects was used. The genetic ancestry cluster associated with self-reported Caucasian donors included about four fifths of the 398 genotyped donors. The aim of the study was to test whether cataloging public T cell receptors could identify signatures of past pathogen exposure. To decide whether each TCR beta V gene segment behaved as functional or pseudogenic, an earlier analysis of some 580 of the donors relied on high-throughput TCR beta sequencing. Typing coverage differed by locus: A, B, C, DRB1 and DQB1 were typed in roughly 620-630 donors, DQA1 in roughly 510, DPA1 in 600 to 610, and DPB1 in just under 490. In the later analysis, no new phenotypic data were used to find candidate immune exposures; instead, reliance was placed on TCR beta sequences and their occurrence across donors. Using immunosequencing, the study profiled T cell repertoires from about 650 subjects and related those repertoires to cytomegalovirus serostatus. Across roughly 420 genotyped donors of the cohort, an average of about 240,000 unique TCR beta nucleotide sequences per donor were sequenced, and roughly a sixth of those sequences were non-productive. Genome-wide SNP genotypes for about 60% of the roughly 670 donors were used in a later genetic analysis, which treated that subset as a discovery cohort. Donor age, sex, ethnicity and CMV serostatus were collected together with the repertoire data. Several DR-DQ haplotypes were treated as single units for association and clustering because of strong linkage in the cohort. A later analysis re-examined previously published TCR beta repertoires from more than 550 donors and added high-resolution HLA genotyping to investigate patterns of TCR occurrence. The study combined high-throughput TCR immunosequencing, statistical association of individual TCRs with disease status, and machine learning to predict cytomegalovirus infection status. Approximately 330 gigabases of sequencing data and 75 million to 85 million unique TCR sequences made up an early release that covered over 550 HLA-typed donors. Every repertoire in the discovery cohort had been generated on one and the same sequencing platform.

This clone came up once. Its antigen is currently not known. Per-base qualities were not stored, and no clone one base away is much larger. What the research found in general, with its limitations: Linkage disequilibrium might explain the correlated functional status among segregating V segments, but an unknown experimental factor could not be ruled out. In a later analysis, some 17,000 TCR beta sequences were associated with specific HLA alleles at a false discovery rate of 0.05. In this cohort, only TCR beta chains were sequenced, and detectable features were limited by the absence of alpha or paired-chain data. In the study, about 150 TCR beta chains were listed as associated with cytomegalovirus. Because counts were too low, about 17 rarely observed V segments, including chromosome 9 orphons, were excluded from the earlier analysis of 500 to 700 of the donors. According to a later analysis, TCR association rates differed among HLA loci, with DRB1 alleles showing the most associated TCRs and HLA-C alleles showing the fewest. Sequencing depth was assumed to be roughly uniform across donors in the presence/absence analyses, though that assumption may not hold. Because some donors lacked HLA typing at each locus, the association tests relied only on the typed subset. In a later genetic analysis, fewer N-insertions in productive TCRs were reported among donors in an Asian-associated ancestry cluster than the roughly 700-donor mean. When HLA alleles, especially DR and DQ, strongly co-occurred, attributing TCR associations to individual alleles was difficult. The authors suggested that the approach could potentially be extended to other disease states and immunological phenotypes. While some public TCRs were present in many individuals, most TCR sequences turned up only very rarely across donors. Immune exposure information for the cohort was limited to CMV serostatus. In a later analysis, HLA-associated TCR beta chains were found to be more clonally expanded and to have lower generation probabilities than equally common non-associated chains. Most CMV-associated TCR beta chains appeared to be HLA-restricted in a later analysis, and the HLA associations seemed to be driven largely by CMV exposure. A further reported finding was that TCR beta sequences accurately predicted the HLA-A and HLA-B alleles for most subjects in the first cohort. Because the 87-base-pair reads could not distinguish some IMGT-functional V segments, including TRBV6-2 and TRBV6-3, those segments were excluded. The classifier was reported to diagnose cytomegalovirus status with high specificity and sensitivity in both the original cohort and the validation cohort. A few of the identified cytomegalovirus-associated TCR beta chains were confirmed in vitro to be specific for cytomegalovirus antigens. A group of highly shared sequence variants was considered likely to be a technical artifact of the sequencing pipeline. In an earlier analysis of fewer than 700 of the donors, most TCR beta V segments appeared in productive rearrangements about 87% or about 30% of the time, broadly matching IMGT annotations. V-gene and J-gene trimming of TCR beta chains was associated with a missense DCLRE1C variant in a later genetic analysis, and the association was replicated in an independent cohort. Several of the top co-occurrence clusters appeared to be linked to parvovirus B19, influenza, CMV and Epstein-Barr virus, according to a later analysis.

The cohort comprised fewer than 700 healthy bone marrow donors. At the time of sampling, every cohort member was nominally healthy, though immune exposures that went unrecorded were likely present. The donor was CMV seronegative and belonged to the group of over 300 seronegative cohort members. A peripheral blood sample was provided by each donor, and peripheral blood mononuclear cells were used for TCR beta sequencing. Genomic DNA extraction from the blood cell samples was performed with the Qiagen DNeasy Blood Extraction Kit. V ends up 3 bases short and J 0 bases short, with an unmatched junction base count of 7. CDR1 and CDR2 are drawn from the germline V gene: KGHSH, LQKENI. The cysteine opens and the phenylalanine closes a CDR3 of 17 amino acids. The kept DNA is CDR3 alone, 51 bases in frame from the first base. To prepare the library, the immunoSEQ multiplex PCR assay was applied. A mixture of 60 forward primers for TCR Vbeta segments and 13 reverse primers for TCR Jbeta segments was used in the multiplex PCR. The CDR3 region of rearranged TCR beta genes was amplified from genomic DNA with a multiplex PCR assay. The Illumina HiSeq System was used to sequence the amplified TCR beta libraries as 87-base-pair reads. The paper's data handling went like this. Across the roughly 670 repertoires, a later analysis counted roughly 84 million unique TCR beta chains, approximately 10 million of which were shared by at least two donors. A nearest-neighbor algorithm error-corrected the raw reads and collapsed the reads into unique sequences, merging closely related sequences to remove PCR and sequencing errors. Alignment of CDR3 sequences to IMGT reference sequences was used to assign V, D and J gene segments. Each retained sequence needed at least a six-nucleotide match to both a V gene segment and a J gene segment. A rearrangement counted as productive if the CDR3 had no stop codons and remained in frame with V and J, and every other rearrangement counted as non-productive. CDR3 was defined by IMGT convention, running from the second conserved V-encoded cysteine to the conserved J-encoded phenylalanine. The earlier analysis of 500 to 750 of the donors excluded any sequence lacking an unambiguous match to a single V gene segment. An earlier analysis of a few hundred of the donors called V segments functional above 56.7% productive rearrangements and segregating when the between-donor standard deviation exceeded 5%. To diagnose cytomegalovirus status from the catalog of TCR beta chain sequences, a statistical classification framework was built. A later analysis assigned V and J genes by comparing TCR nucleotide sequences with IMGT/GENE-DB human TR gene sequences. In a later analysis, CDR3 sequences and most-parsimonious VDJ recombination scenarios were assigned using the TCRdist pipeline. In a later analysis, every TCR beta chain was defined by the combination of its CDR3 amino acid sequence and its V-gene family, and reads without a unique V-gene family were dropped. A later analysis removed 500 to 600 highly shared, low-generation-probability nucleotide sequences to deal with suspected cross-contamination and a sequencing artifact. In a later analysis, a clonal expansion index was calculated for each public chain from normalized within-repertoire ranks of inferred template counts. In a later analysis, generation probabilities were computed with a VDJ recombination model fitted to out-of-frame rearrangements, and the resulting probabilities were checked against IGoR. In a later analysis, hypergeometric tests were used to score TCR-TCR, TCR-HLA and TCR-CMV co-occurrence, with a repertoire-size bias correction applied to TCR pairs. A later analysis estimated false discovery rates by permuting HLA or CMV assignments 20 times. A later analysis grouped co-occurring TCRs with DBSCAN, adding TCRdist sequence similarity when clustering within HLA-allele-positive subsets. Repertoires with fewer than 30,000 or more than 120,000 public chains were left out of co-occurrence clustering, as were several repertoires with anomalous nucleotide sharing. As stored in TCRdb, this immuneACCESS dataset retains in-frame rearrangements with V and J assigned. A fraction of the clones does not appear; measured against another copy, unresolved V genes explain less than half of the discrepancy, and the remainder lacks a known reason. V and J calls and clone size are those listed in that table; D and trimming were worked out from the DNA. For this sample there are some 190,000 clones; around three quarters appear just once. The ten top clones hold 1.9% of the sample.

Specimen: PBMCs. The receptor was derived from a woman aged 25 to 39 in good health and CMV-seronegative. Recombination linked TRBV18 to TRBJ2-3, with 9 central nucleotides matching TRBD2. The DNA sequence is given as TGTGCCAGCTCACCTTATAGCGGGGGAGCTAGCACAGATACGCAGTATTTT. Translated, it reads CASSPYSGGASTDTQYF.